Below are 27 T cell receptor beta chains sequenced from a single sample in a study of OX40 agonist ivuxolimab in advanced cancers. Sequenced by immunoSEQ multiplex PCR; TCRdb stores in-frame clones only, minus some. The data contain some 26,000 clones, around four fifths of them singletons. The specimen comprised CD4+ or CD8+ T cells sorted from blood, sampled in a trial of the OX40 agonist ivuxolimab. The receptors shown here come from an adult with an advanced solid tumor such as melanoma, head and neck, liver or kidney cancer.

The chain employs TRBV7-9 and TRBJ2-1; TRBD2 matches at 10 bases. The CDR3 loop spans 17 amino acids. V gave up 2 bases and J gave up 4 bases; unmatched junction bases: 8. Germline assignment: CDR1 SEHNR and CDR2 FQNEAQ (reference sequence). Here the CDR3 reads CASSLLQGLADYNEQFF. The CDR3 bases are TGTGCCAGCAGCTTACTCCAAGGACTAGCGGATTACAATGAGCAGTTCTTC.

This clone was found a few times. The chain joins TRBV28 to TRBJ1-5, with D uncertain. Germline V gene data show CDR1 as MDHEN and CDR2 as SYDVKM. Trimming shortened V by 6 bases and J by 1 base, and 13 bases separated the two germline ends. The CDR3 has 15 residues. The CDR3 nucleotides read TGTGCCAGCAGCCAAATCCTCAACAGCAATCAGCCCCAGCATTTT. Protein product: CASSQILNSNQPQHF.

This clone was seen just once. The V and J genes are TRBV4-1 and TRBJ2-3; no reliable D call. Germline assignment: CDR1 MGHRA and CDR2 YSYEKL. V was shortened by 0 bases and J by 2 bases, with 9 bases between the two germline ends. CDR3 length equals 15 residues. The CDR3 spells CASSQEFSVTDTQYF. DNA of the CDR3: TGCGCCAGCAGCCAAGAATTCTCCGTCACAGATACGCAGTATTTT.

This clone was counted a single time. The V and J genes are TRBV11-2 and TRBJ2-3; TRBD2 matches 8 bases. Germline lookup yields CDR1 SGHAT and CDR2 FQNNGV. Germline trimming cut 1 base from V and 1 base from J; bases unmatched to any gene: 7. This CDR3 comprises 17 residues. The CDR3, as DNA: TGTGCCAGCAGCTTAGCGAACCGGCGGGGGGGCACAGATACGCAGTATTTT. Its protein product is CASSLANRRGGTDTQYF.

The rearrangement uses TRBV6-5 and TRBJ2-7, with a weak D call TRBD2 (5 bases). Trimming shortened V by 6 bases and J by 7 bases, and 19 bases separated the two germline ends. The CDR3 contains 14 residues. The germline V gene has CDR1 MNHEY and CDR2 SVGAGI. The CDR3 loop reads CASSRTSNPQEQYF. CDR3 sequence (DNA): TGTGCCAGCAGCCGAACTAGTAACCCTCAGGAGCAGTACTTC.

The rearrangement uses TRBV6-6 and TRBJ2-2; D is perhaps TRBD1 (5 bases). The CDR3 consists of 15 residues. CDR1 and CDR2 from the germline V gene are MNHNY and SVGAGI (reference sequence). V was trimmed by 7 bases and J by 2 bases, leaving 14 bases between them. CDR3 sequence reads: CASTTGYPNTGELFF. The CDR3 bases are TGTGCCAGCACCACAGGATACCCTAACACCGGGGAGCTGTTTTTT.

This rearrangement joins TRBV27 to TRBJ1-3, with D perhaps matching TRBD1 (5 bases). Germline V CDR1 and CDR2: MNHEY, SMNVEV (reference sequence). Between the trimmed V and J ends, which lost 3 bases and 0 bases, there was a span of 9 bases. CDR3 size: 15 residues. CDR3 sequence reads: CASSLGGYSGNTIYF. CDR3 DNA: TGTGCCAGCAGTTTGGGGGGATACTCTGGAAACACCATATATTTT.

This clone was picked up one time. V is TRBV7-3 and J is TRBJ2-3; TRBD2 agrees at 10 bases. Per the germline V gene, CDR1 is SGHTA and CDR2 is FQGTGA. This CDR3 has 15 residues. V was pared by 4 bases and J by 6 bases, with 7 bases of the junction left unmatched. The CDR3 spells CASSSLAGVSDTQYF. As DNA, the CDR3 is TGTGCCAGCAGCTCTCTAGCGGGAGTATCCGATACGCAGTATTTT.

The sample holds one count of this clone. CDR3 protein: CASSYWSGLAAEQYF. The CDR3 nucleotides read TGTGCCAGCAGTTACTGGTCGGGTCTAGCCGCCGAGCAGTACTTC. J is TRBJ2-7 and V is TRBV6-5; the D gene is possibly TRBD2 (5 bases). Germline V gene sequence: CDR1 MNHEY, CDR2 SVGAGI. V lost 1 base and J 6 bases, leaving 16 bases between the germline ends. CDR3 length: 15 amino acids.

This clone was seen only a few times. J is TRBJ2-1 and V is TRBV9; 13 bases agree with TRBD2. V lost 0 bases, J lost 8 bases, and 2 bases stayed unmatched. The CDR3 covers 15 residues. Germline V gene sequence: CDR1 SGDLS, CDR2 YYNGEE. This CDR3 reads CASSVGGLAGDEQFF. CDR3 DNA: TGTGCCAGCAGCGTAGGAGGACTAGCGGGAGATGAGCAGTTCTTC.

The chain couples TRBV12-5 to TRBJ1-3; 7 bases map to TRBD1. The CDR3 is 17 residues long. Losses at the gene ends were 3 bases for V and 2 bases for J; bases not matched to a gene: 10. Germline V CDR1 and CDR2: LGHNT, FRNRAP. The CDR3 here is CASGFPLTGTPGNTIYF. In nucleotides, the CDR3 is TGTGCTAGTGGTTTCCCTCTGACAGGGACCCCTGGAAACACCATATATTTT.

V gene TRBV7-2 combines with J gene TRBJ2-7; 8 bases align to TRBD2. CDR1 is SGHTA, CDR2 FQGNSA, per germline. The J segment lost 2 bases and the V segment lost 3 bases, leaving 9 bases of the junction unmatched. The CDR3 extends over 16 amino acids. The CDR3 loop reads CASSLGLIAGTYEQYF. For the CDR3, the DNA is TGTGCCAGCAGCTTGGGGCTGATAGCGGGAACCTACGAGCAGTACTTC.

This clone was detected a few times. This chain links TRBV9 with TRBJ1-6; D gene ambiguous. The germline V gene has CDR1 SGDLS and CDR2 YYNGEE. This CDR3 comprises 12 residues. The V and J ends lost 4 bases and 13 bases respectively, with 12 bases between them. The CDR3 sequence is CASSPPSGPLHF. Here the CDR3 DNA reads TGTGCCAGCAGCCCCCCAAGCGGCCCCCTCCACTTT.

The chain links TRBV5-5 to TRBJ2-7; D possibly matches TRBD1 or TRBD2 (5 bases each). V was clipped by 0 bases and J by 0 bases, with 10 bases between them. The CDR3 contains 15 residues. CDR1 is SGHKS, CDR2 YYEKEE, per germline (reference sequence). Here the CDR3 reads CASSLEGRSSYEQYF. As DNA, the CDR3 is TGTGCCAGCAGCTTGGAGGGACGGAGCTCCTACGAGCAGTACTTC.

This clone was seen once. The CDR3 here is CASSLNEGEYEQYF. In nucleotides, the CDR3 is TGTGCCAGCAGCTTGAACGAGGGGGAATACGAGCAGTACTTC. The gene calls are TRBV7-3 and TRBJ2-7; weak D call: TRBD1 (6 bases). V was trimmed by 3 bases and J by 4 bases, leaving 13 bases between them. Germline V gene lookup returns CDR1 SGHTA and CDR2 FQGTGA. The CDR3 has 14 residues.

The chain carries TRBV2 and TRBJ2-1; D is unclear. The CDR3 covers 14 residues. The V end lost 3 bases, the J end lost 3 bases, and 9 bases lay between the germline ends. Germline V gives CDR1 SNHLY, CDR2 FYNNEI. The CDR3 spells CASSEDVFYNEQFF. The DNA of the CDR3 is TGTGCCAGCAGTGAGGACGTATTCTACAATGAGCAGTTCTTC.

The chain is built from TRBV6-5 and TRBJ1-6; the match to TRBD1 covers 8 bases. Trimming removed 6 bases from V and 10 bases from J; junction bases left unmatched: 11. Germline V gene data show CDR1 as MNHEY and CDR2 as SVGAGI. The CDR3 spans 15 residues. The CDR3 loop reads CASSQMTGVASPLHF. The CDR3 bases are TGTGCCAGCAGCCAAATGACAGGGGTCGCGTCACCCCTCCACTTT.

DNA of the CDR3: TGTGCCAGTAGTATCGATCCGGGACTAGCCCAAGAGCAGTTCTTC. It translates to CASSIDPGLAQEQFF. The V and J genes are TRBV19 and TRBJ2-1; 9 bases are a match to TRBD2. The CDR3 covers 15 residues. Germline values: CDR1 LNHDA, CDR2 SQIVND (reference sequence). V shed 3 bases and J 10 bases; nucleotides not matched to a gene: 10.

This chain links TRBV4-1 with TRBJ2-5, with 8 bases fitting TRBD2. CDR3 length: 16 residues. Germline V gene sequence: CDR1 MGHRA, CDR2 YSYEKL. V gave up 4 bases and J gave up 1 base; unmatched junction bases: 8. In nucleotides, the CDR3 is TGCGCCAGCAGCCCCATCCGGCTAGCGGGCCAAGAGACCCAGTACTTC. Translating gives CASSPIRLAGQETQYF.

The chain couples TRBV5-6 to TRBJ1-6, with D unclear. Germline V gene lookup returns CDR1 SGHDT and CDR2 YYEEEE. With 0 bases removed from V and 10 bases from J, the gap between germline ends came to 11 bases. The CDR3 spans 14 residues. CDR3 DNA: TGTGCCAGCAGCTTGGCTCCGGTTGGGTCACCCCTCCACTTT. Translated: CASSLAPVGSPLHF.

Of note for this clone: A read error may account for a junction end that differs from germline. V gene TRBV4-1 combines with J gene TRBJ2-3, with 9 nucleotides matching TRBD1. Germline V gene sequence: CDR1 MGHRA, CDR2 YSYEKL. CDR3 length: 14 residues. CDR3 nucleotide sequence: TGCGCCAGCAGCCCCCCTAGATCCGGGACAGGGACATCTTTT. The encoded protein is CASSPPRSGTGTSF.

The gene calls are TRBV19 and TRBJ2-7; D is undetermined. Trimming removed 3 bases from V and 6 bases from J, with 12 bases in between. CDR1 is LNHDA and CDR2 is SQIVND in the germline V gene (reference sequence). The CDR3 length is 13 residues. CDR3 residues: CASSIAMGLEQYF. As DNA, the CDR3 is TGTGCCAGTAGTATCGCGATGGGTCTCGAGCAGTACTTC.

This rearrangement joins TRBV27 to TRBJ1-1; possibly TRBD1 for D (5 bases). Germline CDR1 reads MNHEY; CDR2 reads SMNVEV (reference sequence). Trimming took 3 bases from V and 0 from J, leaving 8 bases between them. CDR3 size: 14 residues. The CDR3 spells CASSFGGLNTEAFF. CDR3 nucleotides: TGTGCCAGCAGTTTTGGGGGACTGAACACTGAAGCTTTCTTT.

V and J are TRBV19 and TRBJ1-5; 8 positions agree with TRBD1. The CDR3 has 16 amino acids. With V trimmed by 1 base and J by 7 bases, 9 bases remained unmatched. Germline V CDR1 and CDR2: LNHDA, SQIVND (reference sequence). This chain's CDR3 is CASSIGGRGRSQPQHF. The CDR3 nucleotides read TGTGCCAGTAGTATAGGGGGCAGGGGGCGAAGCCAGCCCCAGCATTTT.

This chain uses TRBV28 with TRBJ1-5; 8 bases map to TRBD1. This CDR3 contains 18 residues. Germline lookup yields CDR1 MDHEN and CDR2 SYDVKM. With V trimmed by 5 bases and J by 4 bases, 16 bases remained unmatched. The CDR3 DNA is TGTGCCAGCAGTCCGATTAGGGTGGACAGGGAAGGGAATCAGCCCCAGCATTTT. It yields the protein CASSPIRVDREGNQPQHF. Full variable domain (remainder filled in from reference TRBV28 and TRBJ1-5): DVKVTQSSRYLVKRTGEKVFLECVQDMDHENMFWYRQDPGLGLRLIYFSYDVKMKEKGDIPEGYSVSREKKERFSLILESASTNQTSMYLCASSPIRVDREGNQPQHFGDGTRLSIL.

In nucleotides, the CDR3 is TGTGCCAGCAGCGGACCCTTTTCGGGCCCAGATACGCAGTATTTT. It translates to CASSGPFSGPDTQYF. This chain connects TRBV7-9 to TRBJ2-3; D not certain. Deletions cut 5 bases from V and 4 bases from J, with 16 bases between. Germline CDR1 reads SEHNR; CDR2 reads FQNEAQ (reference sequence). The CDR3 sequence is 15 residues long.

The rearrangement uses TRBV4-3 and TRBJ2-1; TRBD2 matches at 7 bases. CDR3 length: 14 residues. Germline-derived CDR1 and CDR2 are LGHNA and YSLEER. V trimming: 4 bases; J trimming: 9 bases; junction bases outside the gene matches: 9. CDR3 sequence: CASSPGAGVGEQFF. CDR3 nucleotide sequence: TGCGCCAGCAGCCCGGGTGCGGGAGTCGGTGAGCAGTTCTTC.